Shown below are 22 T cell receptor beta chains from a single sample sequenced in a study of blood T cell repertoires in COVID-19 (dated by TCRdb to the early 2020s). Library preparation used the immunoSEQ multiplex PCR assay. In TCRdb, the immuneACCESS table is reduced to in-frame sequences with V and J assigned. These tables do not hold every clone; where another copy was compared, an unresolved V gene accounts for under half, and the others remain unexplained. The sample includes 150,000 to 200,000 clones, with about nine tenths observed a single time. Together, the top ten hold 1.9% of the sample. Sequencing was done on a sample of peripheral blood. These receptors came from a man aged 18 to 30 who had recovered from COVID-19.

The chain employs TRBV10-3 and TRBJ2-2, with 12 bases aligning to TRBD2. The CDR3 runs to 16 residues. The germline CDR1 and CDR2 sequences are ENHRY and SYGVKD. With V trimmed by 4 bases and J by 7 bases, 7 bases remained unmatched. CDR3 bases: TGTGCCATCAGTGCTCGACTAGCGGGAGATGGCGGGGAGCTGTTTTTT. Protein: CAISARLAGDGGELFF.

In its sample, this clone was seen once. The chain has TRBV19 and TRBJ2-7, with TRBD1 matching over 9 bases. With 1 base clipped from V and 7 bases from J, the junction kept 8 bases outside the gene matches. Germline CDR1 and CDR2: LNHDA and SQIVND (reference sequence). The CDR3 sequence is 15 residues long. The CDR3 nucleotides are TGTGCCAGTAGTATAGGAGGGGGACAGGGTGTGGAGCAGTACTTC. Translated: CASSIGGGQGVEQYF.

This clone occurred once. In nucleotides, the CDR3 is TGTGCCAGCAAGGGACAGTCGAACACCGGGGAGCTGTTTTTT. This encodes CASKGQSNTGELFF. This chain joins TRBV7-9 and TRBJ2-2; 7 positions match TRBD1. The CDR3 contains 14 residues. Per germline, CDR1 SEHNR and CDR2 FQNEAQ (reference sequence). The J segment lost 0 bases and the V segment lost 7 bases, leaving 2 bases of the junction unmatched.

This chain links TRBV5-5 with TRBJ1-3; 7 nucleotides line up with TRBD1. Germline V CDR1 and CDR2: SGHKS, YYEKEE (reference sequence). The V and J ends lost 3 bases and 1 base, in that order; junction bases with no gene match: 13. There are 18 residues in the CDR3. Here the CDR3 DNA reads TGTGCCAGCAGCTATCGACGCAGGGACAGCGGATCTGGAAACACCATATATTTT. Translation: CASSYRRRDSGSGNTIYF.

In regard to this clone: The sample contains more than one DNA sequence encoding this CDR3. The V gene is TRBV19, the J gene TRBJ1-1, with D uncertain. The CDR3 length is 13 residues. V was pared by 2 bases and J by 0 bases, with 4 bases between. Germline loops: CDR1 LNHDA, CDR2 SQIVND (reference sequence). The CDR3 region is CASSIRVNTEAFF. CDR3 DNA: TGTGCCAGTAGTATACGGGTGAACACTGAAGCTTTCTTT.

The CDR3 nucleotides are TGTGCCAGCAGTCCAACAGGGAAAAGCACAGATACGCAGTATTTT. It codes for CASSPTGKSTDTQYF. The rearrangement uses TRBV11-3 and TRBJ2-3; TRBD1 might be the D (6 bases). Trimming took off 6 bases at V and 0 bases at J, with 13 bases between the two ends. Germline V lookup: CDR1 SGHNT, CDR2 YENEEA. This CDR3 has 15 amino acids.

The V gene is TRBV7-6, the J gene TRBJ2-1; D unclear. This CDR3 region has 14 residues. Deletions cut 5 bases from V and 9 bases from J, with 17 bases between. In germline, CDR1 is SGHVS, CDR2 FNYEAQ. In DNA form, the CDR3 reads TGTGCCAGCAGCCCCACCCGAACACGTTTTGAGCAGTTCTTC. This encodes CASSPTRTRFEQFF. The variable domain in full, with the rest retrieved from reference TRBV7-6 and TRBJ2-1, is GAGVSQSPRYKVTKRGQDVALRCDPISGHVSLYWYRQALGQGPEFLTYFNYEAQQDKSGLPNDRFSAERPEGSISTLTIQRTEQRDSAMYRCASSPTRTRFEQFFGPGTRLTVL.

As to this clone: The same CDR3 arises from other DNA sequences in this sample as well. The CDR3 coding sequence is TGTGCCAGCAGCTCGGGACAGGCCACCTACGAGCAGTACTTC. Translated: CASSSGQATYEQYF. The genes are TRBV7-2 and TRBJ2-7, with 8 bases identical to TRBD1. Germline V gene lookup returns CDR1 SGHTA and CDR2 FQGNSA. This CDR3 is built from 14 residues. After removal of 4 bases from V and 2 bases from J, the junction contained 4 bases not matched to a gene.

The rearrangement links TRBV6-6 to TRBJ2-7; 7 bases align to TRBD1. The germline CDR1 and CDR2 sequences are MNHNY and SVGAGI (reference sequence). The CDR3 runs 14 residues. Losses at the gene ends were 6 bases for V and 3 bases for J; bases not matched to a gene: 8. The DNA of the CDR3 is TGTGCCAGCAGCAGACAGGGTTGGGGCTACGAGCAGTACTTC. Translation gives CASSRQGWGYEQYF.

The V gene is TRBV27, the J gene TRBJ1-1, with 8 bases fitting TRBD1. V lost 11 bases to trimming and J lost 3 bases; unmatched junction nucleotides: 5. Germline V CDR1 and CDR2: MNHEY, SMNVEV (reference sequence). The CDR3 is 12 amino acids. CDR3 coding DNA: TGTGCCGCGGGACAGGCCTACACTGAAGCTTTCTTT. Translating gives CAAGQAYTEAFF.

V and J are TRBV2 and TRBJ1-2; D call uncertain. The ends were cut back, 6 bases at V and 2 bases at J, with 10 bases in the middle. The CDR3 totals 13 residues. In germline, CDR1 is SNHLY, CDR2 FYNNEI. In nucleotides, the CDR3 is TGTGCCAGCAGGACGGACTCAAACTATGGCTACACCTTC. This translates into CASRTDSNYGYTF.

CDR3 amino acids: CASSRTDKISGYTF. CDR3 sequence (DNA): TGTGCCAGCAGCCGAACCGACAAGATCTCGGGCTACACCTTC. The rearrangement uses TRBV3-1 (or the pseudogene TRBV3-2) and TRBJ1-2; no clear D gene. Germline-derived CDR1 and CDR2 are LGHDT and YNNKEL (reference sequence). The CDR3 spans 14 residues. Deletions cut 4 bases from V and 8 bases from J, with 17 bases between.

This clone was seen at least ten times. The rearrangement joins TRBV9 to TRBJ2-7; D unclear. V was trimmed by 0 bases and J by 2 bases, leaving 9 bases between them. The CDR3 is 14 amino acids. Germline lookup yields CDR1 SGDLS and CDR2 YYNGEE. For the CDR3, the DNA is TGTGCCAGCAGCGTAGGCGCCGAGCCCTACGAGCAGTACTTC. This translates into CASSVGAEPYEQYF.

The V and J genes are TRBV6-5 and TRBJ1-1, with a weak D call TRBD1 (6 bases). V lost 2 bases and J lost 2, with 9 bases in between. This CDR3 spans 14 amino acids. Germline V lookup: CDR1 MNHEY, CDR2 SVGAGI. The CDR3 sequence: CASSYGGHNTEAFF. CDR3 DNA: TGTGCCAGCAGTTACGGGGGACATAACACTGAAGCTTTCTTT.

V and J are TRBV10-3 and TRBJ2-7, with D possibly being TRBD1 (6 bases). Germline V lookup: CDR1 ENHRY, CDR2 SYGVKD. Trimming cost V 3 bases and J 5 bases, with 20 bases left between them. CDR3 size: 16 residues. CDR3 residues: CAISDRTLGKGDEQYF. The CDR3 DNA reads as TGTGCCATCAGTGACCGTACCCTGGGAAAGGGGGACGAGCAGTACTTC.

This clone was seen once. The chain couples TRBV9 to TRBJ2-7; 7 bases fit TRBD2. Germline-derived CDR1 and CDR2 are SGDLS and YYNGEE. The CDR3 extends over 13 amino acids. Trimming at V came to 0 bases and at J to 6 bases, leaving 3 bases not matched to a gene. CDR3 sequence (DNA): TGTGCCAGCAGCGTAGCCGGGGAGGGCGAGCAGTACTTC. Its translation is CASSVAGEGEQYF.

This rearrangement joins TRBV28 to TRBJ2-5; tentatively, D is TRBD2 (5 bases). This CDR3 comprises 15 residues. V lost 3 bases to trimming and J lost 2 bases, with 13 bases between them. CDR1 and CDR2 (germline): MDHEN, SYDVKM. The CDR3 DNA sequence: TGTGCCAGCAGTTTCTTGGAGGCGAAACAAGAGACCCAGTACTTC. The encoded protein is CASSFLEAKQETQYF.

J is TRBJ2-3 and V is TRBV29-1; 14 nucleotides match TRBD2. The CDR3 covers 17 residues. V lost 4 bases to trimming and J lost 1 base; unmatched junction nucleotides: 7. Germline lookup yields CDR1 SQVTM and CDR2 ANQGSEA. The CDR3 spells CSVVGLAGVWGTDTQYF. The DNA of the CDR3 is TGCAGCGTTGTGGGACTAGCGGGAGTTTGGGGCACAGATACGCAGTATTTT.

The chain uses TRBV5-6 and TRBJ1-1; 8 bases align to TRBD1. With 4 bases clipped from V and 1 base from J, the junction kept 9 bases outside the gene matches. CDR3 length: 16 amino acids. CDR1 is SGHDT, CDR2 YYEEEE, per germline. DNA of the CDR3: TGTGCCAGCAGCACGGGGACAGGATGGTCGAACACTGAAGCTTTCTTT. Translating it yields CASSTGTGWSNTEAFF.

The chain links TRBV3-1 (or the pseudogene TRBV3-2) to TRBJ1-5; a weak D match, TRBD1 (6 bases). The germline gives CDR1 LGHDT, CDR2 YNNKEL (reference sequence). The CDR3 has 15 residues. V shed 3 bases and J shed 0 bases, with 9 bases lying between them. The CDR3 nucleotides are TGTGCCAGCAGCCAGGGGGCGGGTAGCAATCAGCCCCAGCATTTT. Amino acid sequence: CASSQGAGSNQPQHF.

This chain joins TRBV5-1 and TRBJ2-7; tentatively, D is TRBD2 (5 bases). This CDR3 has 13 residues. Deletions cut 4 bases from V and 2 bases from J, with 10 bases between. Germline-derived CDR1 and CDR2 are SGHRS and YFSETQ. The CDR3 loop reads CASSIDGAYEQYF. The CDR3, as DNA: TGCGCCAGCAGCATAGACGGGGCCTACGAGCAGTACTTC.

CDR3 nucleotides: TGTGCCAGCAGCGTAGATGCAGGCACTAACTATGGCTACACCTTC. Translating it yields CASSVDAGTNYGYTF. V usage is TRBV9 and J usage is TRBJ1-2; D gene uncertain. Germline V gives CDR1 SGDLS, CDR2 YYNGEE. The CDR3 length is 15 residues. Trimming took off 0 bases at V and 0 bases at J, with 9 bases between the two ends.